This passage covers 13 T cell receptor beta chains from one sample sequenced in a study of blood T cell repertoires in COVID-19. Only in-frame clones appear in the TCRdb table, and some are missing; sequencing was by immunoSEQ multiplex PCR. The table lists about 59,000 clones, less than 80% of them singletons, with approximately 3.5% in the top ten. The specimen was peripheral blood. The receptors shown here come from a man aged 55 to 70 with acute or convalescent COVID-19.

Here the CDR3 DNA reads TGTGCCAGCAGTGGAGCACCCAAAGGGACAGGTGTTTTCCATGAGCAGTTCTTC. Translated: CASSGAPKGTGVFHEQFF. The chain links TRBV28 to TRBJ2-1; 8 nucleotides agree with TRBD1. Trimming removed 5 bases from V and 8 bases from J; junction bases left unmatched: 20. Germline CDR1 reads MDHEN; CDR2 reads SYDVKM. The CDR3 is made up of 18 amino acids.

V is TRBV19 and J is TRBJ1-1; TRBD1 is a possible D gene (6 bases). The CDR3 runs to 13 residues. In germline, CDR1 is LNHDA, CDR2 SQIVND (reference sequence). With 3 bases removed from V and 5 bases from J, the gap between germline ends came to 10 bases. CDR3 nucleotide sequence: TGTGCCAGTAGTATGGGGGCAGGGACTGAAGCTTTCTTT. It codes for CASSMGAGTEAFF.

The chain employs TRBV10-1 and TRBJ2-3, with 9 bases fitting TRBD2. CDR1 is WNHNN and CDR2 is SYGVQD in the germline V gene (reference sequence). This CDR3 contains 17 residues. V was pared by 2 bases and J by 6 bases, with 12 bases of the junction left unmatched. CDR3 bases: TGCGCCAGCAGTGAGATTGTGGCTAGCGGGACGGGGGATACGCAGTATTTT. The encoded protein is CASSEIVASGTGDTQYF.

This chain uses TRBV27 with TRBJ2-3; 14 bases align to TRBD2. This CDR3 comprises 18 residues. Germline CDR1 MNHEY, CDR2 SMNVEV (reference sequence). With V trimmed by 4 bases and J by 2 bases, 8 bases remained unmatched. In DNA form, the CDR3 reads TGTGCCAGCAGTTCAGGACTAGCGGGAGGAGGATACACAGATACGCAGTATTTT. Encoded protein: CASSSGLAGGGYTDTQYF.

This chain links TRBV5-5 with TRBJ2-7; D is unclear. Deletions cut 4 bases from V and 2 bases from J, with 10 bases between. The CDR3 spans 13 residues. In germline, CDR1 is SGHKS, CDR2 YYEKEE (reference sequence). CDR3 coding DNA: TGTGCCAGCAGCCTCATGGCCCCCTACGAGCAGTACTTC. It yields the protein CASSLMAPYEQYF.

Here the CDR3 reads CASSPGGSGSYEQYF. Here the CDR3 DNA reads TGTGCCAGCAGCCCCGGGGGTAGCGGGAGCTACGAGCAGTACTTC. The chain recombines TRBV6-2 or TRBV6-3 with TRBJ2-7, with TRBD2 matching over 9 bases. V lost 6 bases to trimming and J lost 3 bases; unmatched junction nucleotides: 9. The CDR3 covers 15 residues. Looked up from germline, CDR1 is MNHEY and CDR2 is SVGEGT.

This clone is termed medium-sized. The V call is TRBV7-3, the J call TRBJ2-1, with 8 nucleotides matching TRBD2. This CDR3 is built from 14 residues. V gave up 5 bases and J gave up 9 bases; unmatched junction bases: 9. CDR1 is SGHTA, CDR2 FQGTGA, per germline. The CDR3 region has the DNA TGTGCCAGCAGCCAAGTTGCCGGGGGGGCTGAGCAGTTCTTC. Encoded protein: CASSQVAGGAEQFF.

CDR3 sequence: CASKGVSGRANEQFF. The CDR3 nucleotides read TGTGCCAGCAAGGGGGTTAGCGGGAGGGCCAATGAGCAGTTCTTC. The chain joins TRBV2 to TRBJ2-1; 11 nucleotides align to TRBD2. V lost 7 bases, J lost 6 bases, and 8 bases stayed unmatched. CDR3 length: 15 amino acids. Germline assignment: CDR1 SNHLY and CDR2 FYNNEI. Full variable domain (outside the CDR3, taken from reference TRBV2 and TRBJ2-1): EPEVTQTPSHQVTQMGQEVILRCVPISNHLYFYWYRQILGQKVEFLVSFYNNEISEKSEIFDDQFSVERPDGSNFTLKIRSTKLEDSAMYFCASKGVSGRANEQFFGPGTRLTVL.

V gene TRBV5-1 combines with J gene TRBJ1-4; 9 bases agree with TRBD1. Trimming cost V 0 bases and J 6 bases; bases outside gene matches: 9. Germline V gene sequence: CDR1 SGHRS, CDR2 YFSETQ. This CDR3 is 17 amino acids long. CDR3 loop: CASSLADQQGADEKLFF. The CDR3 DNA sequence: TGCGCCAGCAGCTTGGCCGACCAACAGGGGGCGGATGAAAAACTGTTTTTT.

This clone was seen a handful of times. V usage is TRBV9 and J usage is TRBJ2-1, with 10 bases fitting TRBD2. In germline, CDR1 is SGDLS, CDR2 YYNGEE. This CDR3 contains 15 residues. V shed 3 bases and J 5 bases; nucleotides not matched to a gene: 5. CDR3 in amino acids: CASSAGLAAHNEQFF. As DNA, the CDR3 is TGTGCCAGCAGCGCCGGACTAGCGGCCCACAATGAGCAGTTCTTC.

This rearrangement joins TRBV27 to TRBJ2-2; D ambiguous. The CDR3 has 17 residues. Per germline, CDR1 MNHEY and CDR2 SMNVEV (reference sequence). V lost 6 bases and J lost 0, with 17 bases in between. In nucleotides, the CDR3 is TGTGCCAGCAGATCTCGCCCAGGTTGGACGAACACCGGGGAGCTGTTTTTT. Residues: CASRSRPGWTNTGELFF.

This clone was counted between two and nine times. V is TRBV29-1 and J is TRBJ2-3; TRBD2 might be the D (7 bases). The CDR3 contains 15 residues. V dropped 3 bases and J dropped 3 bases, with 16 bases sitting between them. From germline, CDR1 is SQVTM and CDR2 ANQGSEA. The CDR3: CSVESSGGWTDTQYF. The CDR3 DNA is TGCAGCGTTGAGAGTTCGGGGGGCTGGACAGATACGCAGTATTTT.

CDR3 in amino acids: CASSLFAEGETQYF. For the CDR3, the DNA is TGTGCCAGCAGCCTTTTTGCGGAGGGGGAGACCCAGTACTTC. The J gene is TRBJ2-5, the V gene TRBV3-1 (or the pseudogene TRBV3-2); D perhaps matches TRBD2 (6 bases). The CDR3 runs to 14 residues. Germline V CDR1 and CDR2: LGHDT, YNNKEL (reference sequence). The germline V and J ends were trimmed by 4 bases and 5 bases, with 14 bases remaining between them.